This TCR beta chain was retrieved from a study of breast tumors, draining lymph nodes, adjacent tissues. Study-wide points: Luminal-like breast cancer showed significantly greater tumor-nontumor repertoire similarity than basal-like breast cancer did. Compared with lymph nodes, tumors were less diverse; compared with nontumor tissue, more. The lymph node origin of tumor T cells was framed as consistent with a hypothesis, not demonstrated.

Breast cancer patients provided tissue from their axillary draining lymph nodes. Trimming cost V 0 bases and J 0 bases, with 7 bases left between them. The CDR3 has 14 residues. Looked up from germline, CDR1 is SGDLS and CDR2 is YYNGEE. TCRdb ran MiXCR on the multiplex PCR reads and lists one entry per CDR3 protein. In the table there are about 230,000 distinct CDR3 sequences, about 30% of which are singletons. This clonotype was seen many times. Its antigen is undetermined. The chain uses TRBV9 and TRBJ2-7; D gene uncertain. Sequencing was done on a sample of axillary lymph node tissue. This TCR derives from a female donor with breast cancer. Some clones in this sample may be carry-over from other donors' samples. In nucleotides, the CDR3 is TGTGCCAGCAGCGTAGGGGCGGTCTCCTACGAGCAGTACTTC. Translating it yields CASSVGAVSYEQYF.